This T cell receptor beta chain was documented in a study of cytomegalovirus exposure and HLA in healthy donors. Study-wide findings and caveats: High specificity and sensitivity for cytomegalovirus status were reported for the classifier. Other equally common chains were less clonally expanded than HLA-associated TCR beta chains, a later analysis showed.

As concerns this clone: Antigen: not known.

Both 60 Vbeta primers and 13 Jbeta primers went into the PCR. Measured with immunoSEQ multiplex PCR; TCRdb has only the in-frame clones, and not every one. The table lists approximately 220,000 clones, 75% to 80% of them singletons. This CDR3 is built from 12 residues. CDR1 is SGHTA and CDR2 is FQGNSA in the germline V gene. Trimming removed 0 bases from V and 4 bases from J, with 3 bases in between. The sequenced sample was PBMCs. The chain uses TRBV7-2 and TRBJ1-2; D is uncertain. The clonotype was recovered from a man aged 18 to 35 in good health and CMV-seronegative. The CDR3 region has the DNA TGTGCCAGCAGCTTAGCCGGCTATGGCTACACCTTC. It yields the protein CASSLAGYGYTF.